Each of the 3 T cell receptor beta chains below was sequenced from the same sample in a study of T cells after yellow fever vaccination. TCRdb fed the 5' RACE reads into MiXCR, producing one record per CDR3 protein. In the table there are some 420,000 distinct CDR3 sequences, about 19% of which are singletons. The specimen comprised PBMCs, sampled before the yellow fever booster vaccination. The source of these receptors is a man in his late teens or twenties who received the YFV17D yellow fever vaccine.

The rearrangement uses TRBV3-1 and TRBJ2-7, with D uncertain. From germline, CDR1 is LGHDT and CDR2 YNNKEL (reference sequence). V shed 4 bases and J shed 5 bases, with 15 bases lying between them. This CDR3 is built from 14 residues. CDR3 in DNA: TGTGCCAGCAGCCCACTCGTAAAGACCCACGAGCAGTACTTC. This translates into CASSPLVKTHEQYF.

This clonotype appeared a few times. The chain joins TRBV6-5 to TRBJ1-6, with D hard to call. The V end lost 2 bases, the J end lost 7 bases, and 9 bases lay between the germline ends. Germline V gives CDR1 MNHEY, CDR2 SVGAGI. The length of the CDR3 is 14 residues. The CDR3 protein is CASSYGRGNSPLHF. CDR3 in DNA: TGTGCCAGCAGTTACGGTCGAGGGAATTCACCCCTCCACTTT.

This clonotype was picked up many times. This chain links TRBV27 with TRBJ1-2; tentatively, D is TRBD1 (6 bases). Germline lookup yields CDR1 MNHEY and CDR2 SMNVEV (reference sequence). CDR3 length equals 14 residues. Deletions cut 2 bases from V and 5 bases from J, with 12 bases between. CDR3 protein: CASSLNDGQYGYTF. The CDR3 DNA reads as TGTGCCAGCAGTTTAAACGACGGACAGTATGGCTACACCTTC.